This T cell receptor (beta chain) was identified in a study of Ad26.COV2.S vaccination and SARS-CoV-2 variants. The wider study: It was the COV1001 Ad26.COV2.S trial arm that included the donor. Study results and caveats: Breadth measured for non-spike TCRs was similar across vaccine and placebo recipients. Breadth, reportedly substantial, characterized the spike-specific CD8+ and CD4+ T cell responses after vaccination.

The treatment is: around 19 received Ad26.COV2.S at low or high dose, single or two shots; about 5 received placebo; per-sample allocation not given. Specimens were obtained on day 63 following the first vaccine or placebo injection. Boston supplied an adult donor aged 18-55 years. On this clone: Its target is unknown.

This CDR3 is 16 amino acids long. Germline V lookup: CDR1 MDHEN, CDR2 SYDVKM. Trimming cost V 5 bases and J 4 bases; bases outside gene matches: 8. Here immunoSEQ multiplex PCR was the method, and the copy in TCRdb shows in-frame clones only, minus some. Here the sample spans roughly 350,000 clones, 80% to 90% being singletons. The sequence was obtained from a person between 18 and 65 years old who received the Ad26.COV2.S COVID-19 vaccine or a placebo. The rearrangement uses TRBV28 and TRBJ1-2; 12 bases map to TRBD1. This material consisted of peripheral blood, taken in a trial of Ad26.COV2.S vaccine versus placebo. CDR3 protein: CASSNLGTGGAYGYTF. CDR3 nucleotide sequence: TGTGCCAGCAGTAACCTCGGGACAGGGGGCGCCTATGGCTACACCTTC.